This TCR beta chain was captured by sequencing in a study of OX40 agonist ivuxolimab in advanced cancers. As for the study in general: Eligibility admitted prior anti-PD-1, anti-PD-L1 or anti-CTLA-4 therapy; roughly 40% had some.

Produced via immunoSEQ multiplex PCR; TCRdb's table is partial and in-frame only. Among approximately 29,000 clones, more than 65% were seen once, and the ten largest hold 11%. The V gene lost 0 bases and the J gene lost 5 bases, with 11 bases spanning the gap. CDR1 and CDR2 from the germline V gene are SGHVS and FNYEAQ. The CDR3 is 15 residues long. This sequence joins TRBV7-6 and TRBJ2-1, with D perhaps assigned TRBD1 or TRBD2 (6 bases each). The specimen was CD4+ or CD8+ T cells sorted from blood, collected in a trial of the OX40 agonist ivuxolimab. The TCR comes from an adult with an advanced solid tumor such as melanoma, head and neck, liver or kidney cancer. The CDR3 loop is CASSLAIGGNNEQFF. CDR3 coding DNA: TGTGCCAGCAGCTTAGCGATCGGGGGCAACAATGAGCAGTTCTTC.